This is a list of T cell receptor beta chains from one sample in a study of CD8+ T cells in alopecia areata. The assay was immunoSEQ multiplex PCR, and TCRdb's table has in-frame clones only and misses some. The sample yields approximately 7,400 clones, under 70% seen once. Material: skin, obtained at week 4, from a patient treated with tofacitinib. Receptor source: a human donor with alopecia areata. The conserved cysteine and the conserved F or W are not part of the CDR3 here.

j_gene: TRBJ1-1; v_gene: TRBV28; CDR3aa: ASRNGDRAF
j_gene: TRBJ2-2; v_gene: TRBV27; CDR3aa: ASKLSELF
j_gene: TRBJ2-5; v_gene: TRBV2; CDR3aa: ASSVGDLGRETQY
j_gene: TRBJ2-1; v_gene: TRBV7-8; CDR3aa: ASSLIAGGVGSYNEQF
j_gene: TRBJ1-3; v_gene: TRBV11-2; CDR3aa: ASSKGPGSSGNTIY
j_gene: TRBJ2-2; v_gene: TRBV2; CDR3aa: ASSDTANTGELF
j_gene: TRBJ1-3; v_gene: TRBV27; CDR3aa: ASSLSPGIGNTIY
j_gene: TRBJ2-7; v_gene: TRBV7-2; CDR3aa: ASSSERGFSEQY
j_gene: TRBJ1-2; v_gene: TRBV18; CDR3aa: ASSPGANYGYT
j_gene: TRBJ1-2; v_gene: TRBV28; CDR3aa: ASSLPSGSRYT
j_gene: TRBJ2-2; v_gene: TRBV5-4; CDR3aa: ASSLSRGNTGELF
j_gene: TRBJ2-5; v_gene: TRBV5-6; CDR3aa: ASSLTSGGVLTQY
j_gene: TRBJ1-2; v_gene: TRBV5-6; CDR3aa: ASSSQAHYGYT
j_gene: TRBJ2-7; v_gene: TRBV7-2; CDR3aa: ASSFRTSGAYEQY
j_gene: TRBJ2-3; v_gene: TRBV4-3; CDR3aa: ASSQASGTGSSTDTQY
j_gene: TRBJ1-3; v_gene: TRBV5-1; CDR3aa: ASSLGRASLSGNTIY
j_gene: TRBJ2-1; v_gene: TRBV14; CDR3aa: ASSQVLGSEQF
j_gene: TRBJ1-2; v_gene: TRBV30; CDR3aa: AWSVQRTGYT
j_gene: TRBJ1-4; v_gene: TRBV5-6; CDR3aa: ASSPRGATNEKLF
j_gene: TRBJ2-3; v_gene: TRBV6-5; CDR3aa: ASRVVWRADTQY
j_gene: TRBJ1-1; v_gene: TRBV5-8; CDR3aa: ASSKGWMNTEAF
j_gene: TRBJ2-3; v_gene: TRBV5-6; CDR3aa: ASSPGGITDTQY
j_gene: TRBJ2-1; v_gene: TRBV10-3; CDR3aa: AISGTGGYNEQF
j_gene: TRBJ2-7; v_gene: TRBV7-2; CDR3aa: ASSFGGGPHEQY
j_gene: TRBJ2-3; v_gene: TRBV2; CDR3aa: ASSELVGSTDTQY
j_gene: TRBJ2-5; v_gene: TRBV6-5; CDR3aa: ASSYNRGLGQETQY